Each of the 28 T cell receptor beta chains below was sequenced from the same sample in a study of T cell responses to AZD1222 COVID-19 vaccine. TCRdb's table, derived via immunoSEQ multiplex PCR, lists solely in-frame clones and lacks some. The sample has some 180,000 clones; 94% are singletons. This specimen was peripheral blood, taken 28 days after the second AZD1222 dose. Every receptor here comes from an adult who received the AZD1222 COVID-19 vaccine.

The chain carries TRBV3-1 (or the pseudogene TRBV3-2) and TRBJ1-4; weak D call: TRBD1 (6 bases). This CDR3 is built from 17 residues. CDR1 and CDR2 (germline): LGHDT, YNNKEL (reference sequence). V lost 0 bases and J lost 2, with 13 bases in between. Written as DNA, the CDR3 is TGTGCCAGCAGCCAAGATAGATGGGGGCTGACTAATGAAAAACTGTTTTTT. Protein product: CASSQDRWGLTNEKLFF.

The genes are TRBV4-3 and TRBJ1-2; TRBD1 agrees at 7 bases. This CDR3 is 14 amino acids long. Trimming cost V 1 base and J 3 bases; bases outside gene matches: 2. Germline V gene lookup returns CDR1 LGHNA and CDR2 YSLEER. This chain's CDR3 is CASSQVQGDYGYTF. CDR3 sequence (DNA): TGCGCCAGCAGCCAAGTTCAGGGGGACTATGGCTACACCTTC.

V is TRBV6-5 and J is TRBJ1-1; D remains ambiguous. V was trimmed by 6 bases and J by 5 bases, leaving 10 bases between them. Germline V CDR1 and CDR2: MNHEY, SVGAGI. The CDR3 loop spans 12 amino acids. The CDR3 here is CASSIAGTEAFF. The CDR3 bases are TGTGCCAGCAGCATCGCCGGTACTGAAGCTTTCTTT.

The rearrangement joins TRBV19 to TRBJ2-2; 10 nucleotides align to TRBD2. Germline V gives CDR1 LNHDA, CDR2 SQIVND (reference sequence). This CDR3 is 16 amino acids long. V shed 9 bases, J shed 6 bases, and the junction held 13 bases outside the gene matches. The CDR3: CASRGASGRIAGELFF. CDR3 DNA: TGTGCCAGCCGAGGGGCTAGCGGGAGAATCGCCGGGGAGCTGTTTTTT.

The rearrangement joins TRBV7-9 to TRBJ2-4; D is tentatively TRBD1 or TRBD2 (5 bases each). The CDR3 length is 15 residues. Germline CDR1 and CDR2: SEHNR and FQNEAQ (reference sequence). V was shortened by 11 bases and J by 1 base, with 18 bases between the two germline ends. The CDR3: CADHPAGTAKNIQYF. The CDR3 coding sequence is TGTGCCGACCACCCCGCAGGGACGGCCAAAAACATTCAGTACTTC.

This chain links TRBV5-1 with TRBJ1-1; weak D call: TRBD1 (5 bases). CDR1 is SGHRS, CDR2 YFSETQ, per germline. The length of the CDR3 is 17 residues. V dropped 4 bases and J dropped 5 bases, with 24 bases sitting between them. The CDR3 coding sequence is TGCGCCAGCAGCGACAGACCCGACCGGTCCTGGGAGACTGAAGCTTTCTTT. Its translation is CASSDRPDRSWETEAFF. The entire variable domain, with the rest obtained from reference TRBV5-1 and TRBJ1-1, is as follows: KAGVTQTPRYLIKTRGQQVTLSCSPISGHRSVSWYQQTPGQGLQFLFEYFSETQRNKGNFPGRFSGRQFSNSRSEMNVSTLELGDSALYLCASSDRPDRSWETEAFFGQGTRLTVV.

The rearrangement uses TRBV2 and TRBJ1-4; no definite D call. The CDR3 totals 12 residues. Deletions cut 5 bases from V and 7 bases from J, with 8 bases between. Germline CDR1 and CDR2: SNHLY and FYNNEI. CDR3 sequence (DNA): TGTGCCAGCAGTCCCCCCGTTGAAAAACTGTTTTTT. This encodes CASSPPVEKLFF.

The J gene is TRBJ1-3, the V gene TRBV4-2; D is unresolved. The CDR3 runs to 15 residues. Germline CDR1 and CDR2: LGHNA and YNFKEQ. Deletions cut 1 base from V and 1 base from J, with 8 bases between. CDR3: CASSQVEGSGNTIYF. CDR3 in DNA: TGTGCCAGCAGCCAAGTAGAAGGGTCTGGAAACACCATATATTTT.

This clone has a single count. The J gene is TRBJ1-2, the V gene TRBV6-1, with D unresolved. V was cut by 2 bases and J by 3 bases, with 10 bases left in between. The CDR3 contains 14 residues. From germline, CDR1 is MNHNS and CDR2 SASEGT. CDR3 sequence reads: CASSEIRRDYGYTF. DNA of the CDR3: TGTGCCAGCAGTGAAATAAGGAGAGACTATGGCTACACCTTC.

CDR3 coding DNA: TGTGCCAGCAGTGTCGGGGTTTCCTACGAGCAGTACTTC. Encoded protein: CASSVGVSYEQYF. This sequence joins TRBV5-6 and TRBJ2-7; possibly TRBD2 for D (5 bases). This CDR3 is built from 13 residues. In germline, CDR1 is SGHDT, CDR2 YYEEEE. V dropped 5 bases and J dropped 1 base, with 10 bases sitting between them.

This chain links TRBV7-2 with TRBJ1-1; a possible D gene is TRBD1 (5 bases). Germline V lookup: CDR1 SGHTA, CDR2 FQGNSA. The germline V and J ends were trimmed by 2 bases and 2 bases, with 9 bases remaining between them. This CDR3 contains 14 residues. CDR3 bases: TGTGCCAGCAGCTTAATGGGGGAAAACACTGAAGCTTTCTTT. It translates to CASSLMGENTEAFF.

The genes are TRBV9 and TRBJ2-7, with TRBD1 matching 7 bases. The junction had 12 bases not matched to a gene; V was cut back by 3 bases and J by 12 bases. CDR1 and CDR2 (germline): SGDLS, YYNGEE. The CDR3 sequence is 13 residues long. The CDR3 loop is CASSGWGQLGWYF. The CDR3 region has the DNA TGTGCCAGCAGCGGCTGGGGACAGCTGGGATGGTACTTC.

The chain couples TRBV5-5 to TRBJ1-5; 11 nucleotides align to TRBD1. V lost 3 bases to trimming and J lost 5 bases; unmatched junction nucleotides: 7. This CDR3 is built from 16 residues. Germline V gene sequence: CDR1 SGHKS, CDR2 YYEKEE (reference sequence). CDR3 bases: TGTGCCAGCAGCTCATCCGGGACAGGGGGTGATCAGCCCCAGCATTTT. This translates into CASSSSGTGGDQPQHF.

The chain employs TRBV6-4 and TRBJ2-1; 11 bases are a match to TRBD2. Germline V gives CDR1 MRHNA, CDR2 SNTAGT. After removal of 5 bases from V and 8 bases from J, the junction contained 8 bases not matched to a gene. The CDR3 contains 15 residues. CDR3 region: CASSSIAGGLYEQFF. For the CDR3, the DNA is TGTGCCAGCAGTTCGATAGCGGGAGGGCTCTATGAGCAGTTCTTC.

The CDR3: CASSFADRVEGYEQFF. The DNA of the CDR3 is TGTGCCAGCTCGTTCGCCGACAGGGTAGAAGGTTATGAGCAGTTCTTC. The rearrangement joins TRBV18 to TRBJ2-1, with 7 bases aligning to TRBD1. Germline assignment: CDR1 KGHSH and CDR2 LQKENI. The CDR3 has 16 amino acids. Losses at the gene ends were 6 bases for V and 8 bases for J; bases not matched to a gene: 16.

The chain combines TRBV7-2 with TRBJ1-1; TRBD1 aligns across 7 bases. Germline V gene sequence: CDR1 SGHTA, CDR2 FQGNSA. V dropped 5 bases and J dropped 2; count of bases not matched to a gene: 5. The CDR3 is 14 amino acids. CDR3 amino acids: CASSARQGNTEAFF. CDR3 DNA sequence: TGTGCCAGCAGCGCCCGACAGGGTAACACTGAAGCTTTCTTT.

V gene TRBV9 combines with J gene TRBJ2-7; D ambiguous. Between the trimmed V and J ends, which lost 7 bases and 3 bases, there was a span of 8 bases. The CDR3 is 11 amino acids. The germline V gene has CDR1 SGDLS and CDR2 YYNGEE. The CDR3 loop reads CASSSGYEQYF. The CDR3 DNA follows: TGTGCCAGCTCTAGTGGCTACGAGCAGTACTTC.

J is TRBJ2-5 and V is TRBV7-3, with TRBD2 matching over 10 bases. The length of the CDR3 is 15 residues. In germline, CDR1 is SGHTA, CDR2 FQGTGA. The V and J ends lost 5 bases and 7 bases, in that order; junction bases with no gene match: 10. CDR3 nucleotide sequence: TGTGCCAGCAGCGCCCGAGCGGGAGGGCCCGGGACCCAGTACTTC. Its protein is CASSARAGGPGTQYF.

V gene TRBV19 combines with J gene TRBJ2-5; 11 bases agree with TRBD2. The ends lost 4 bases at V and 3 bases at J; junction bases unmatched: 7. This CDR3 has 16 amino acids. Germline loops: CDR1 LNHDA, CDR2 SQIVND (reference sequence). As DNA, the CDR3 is TGTGCCAGTAGTAACCGACTAGCGGGGCGCAAAGAGACCCAGTACTTC. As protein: CASSNRLAGRKETQYF. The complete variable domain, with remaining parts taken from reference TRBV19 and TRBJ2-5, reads DGGITQSPKYLFRKEGQNVTLSCEQNLNHDAMYWYRQDPGQGLRLIYYSQIVNDFQKGDIAEGYSVSREKKESFPLTVTSAQKNPTAFYLCASSNRLAGRKETQYFGPGTRLLVL.

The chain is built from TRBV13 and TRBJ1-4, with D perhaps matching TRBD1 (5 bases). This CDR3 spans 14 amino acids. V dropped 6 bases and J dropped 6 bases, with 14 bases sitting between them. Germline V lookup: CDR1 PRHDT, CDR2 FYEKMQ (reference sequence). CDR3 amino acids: CASRPPQGDEKLFF. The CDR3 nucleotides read TGTGCCAGCAGACCCCCGCAGGGAGATGAAAAACTGTTTTTT.

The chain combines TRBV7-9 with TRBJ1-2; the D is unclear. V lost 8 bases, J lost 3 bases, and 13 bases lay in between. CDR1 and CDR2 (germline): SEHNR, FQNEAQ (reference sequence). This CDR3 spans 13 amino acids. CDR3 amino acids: CASSPTEDYGYTF. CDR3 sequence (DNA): TGTGCCAGCTCCCCGACGGAGGACTATGGCTACACCTTC.

Written as DNA, the CDR3 is TGTGCCAGACTCGCCTGCAGGGGTCCCGGGGAGCTGTTTTTT. Amino acids: CARLACRGPGELFF. The chain recombines TRBV5-3 with TRBJ2-2, with D perhaps matching TRBD1 (6 bases). TRBV5-3 is marked as an open reading frame, function uncertain. The V and J ends lost 7 bases and 6 bases respectively, with 16 bases between them. This CDR3 is built from 14 residues.

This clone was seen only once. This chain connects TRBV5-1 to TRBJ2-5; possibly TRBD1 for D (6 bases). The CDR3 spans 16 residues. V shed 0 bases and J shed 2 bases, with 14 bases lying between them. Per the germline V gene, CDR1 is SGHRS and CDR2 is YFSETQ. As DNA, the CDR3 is TGCGCCAGCAGCTTGGGAGGGACAAGCCTTCAAGAGACCCAGTACTTC. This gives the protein CASSLGGTSLQETQYF.

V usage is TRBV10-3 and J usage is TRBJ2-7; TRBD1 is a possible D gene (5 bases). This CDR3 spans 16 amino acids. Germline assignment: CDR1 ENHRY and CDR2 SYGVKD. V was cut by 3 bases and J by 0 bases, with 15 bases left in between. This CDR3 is CAISDLGAQSSYEQYF. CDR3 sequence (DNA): TGTGCCATCAGTGATTTAGGGGCCCAGAGCTCCTACGAGCAGTACTTC.

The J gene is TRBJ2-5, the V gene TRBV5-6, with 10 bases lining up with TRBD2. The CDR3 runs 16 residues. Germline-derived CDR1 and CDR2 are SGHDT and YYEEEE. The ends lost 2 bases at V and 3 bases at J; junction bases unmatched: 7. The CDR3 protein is CASSLTYGLAEETQYF. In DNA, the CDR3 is TGTGCCAGCAGCTTAACATACGGACTAGCGGAAGAGACCCAGTACTTC.

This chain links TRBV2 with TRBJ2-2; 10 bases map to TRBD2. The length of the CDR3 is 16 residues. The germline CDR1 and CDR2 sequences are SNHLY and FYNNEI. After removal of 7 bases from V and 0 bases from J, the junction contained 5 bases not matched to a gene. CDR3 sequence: CASTLTSGANTGELFF. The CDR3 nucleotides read TGTGCCAGCACCCTTACTAGCGGGGCGAACACCGGGGAGCTGTTTTTT.

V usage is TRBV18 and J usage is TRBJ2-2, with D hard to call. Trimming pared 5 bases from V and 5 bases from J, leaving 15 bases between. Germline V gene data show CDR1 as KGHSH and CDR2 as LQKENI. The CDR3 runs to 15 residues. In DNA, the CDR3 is TGTGCCAGCTCAGGAAGTGCTAGAGGAACCGGGGAGCTGTTTTTT. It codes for CASSGSARGTGELFF.

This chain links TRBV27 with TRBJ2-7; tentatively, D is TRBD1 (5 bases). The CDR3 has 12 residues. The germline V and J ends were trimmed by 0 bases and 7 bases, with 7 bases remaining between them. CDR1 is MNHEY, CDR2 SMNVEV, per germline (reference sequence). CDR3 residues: CASSLSGREQYF. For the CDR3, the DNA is TGTGCCAGCAGTTTATCGGGGCGGGAGCAGTACTTC.